This T cell receptor (beta chain) was captured in a study of CXCR3-negative and CXCR3-positive naive CD8 T cells (dated by TCRdb to about 2019). Study-level background: In total, 130 million to 150 million TRB reads were obtained, corresponding to roughly 1.5 +/- 0.3 million reads per library. Diversity and physicochemical repertoire analyses were performed on approximately 10 donors pooled from two independent experiments. The TRBV-TRBJ cluster analysis covered naive subsets from 5 donors and memory cells from 3 donors.

What the study reported, not specific to this receptor: Within the same donor, TRBV-TRBJ usage looked similar between naive CXCR3-negative and CXCR3-positive cells, but memory cells had distinct patterns. Because CXCR3 expression was partially decreased after cryopreservation, freshly isolated PBMCs were used for most assays. Because surface CD5, which is linked to self-reactivity in mice, was comparable between the naive subsets, TCR interaction strength was also inferred from the physicochemical properties of TRB CDR3s. Repertoire diversity was comparably high in both naive subsets but much lower in memory CD8+ T cells.

About this clonotype: Its antigen has not been determined.

These reads were obtained on a NextSeq 550. The Human TCR Profiling Kit (MiLaboratory) was used to prepare UMI-labeled 5' RACE TRB cDNA libraries. cDNA synthesis used the entire amount of extracted RNA, and PCR amplification then used the entire amount of cDNA produced. Libraries were prepared in parallel using an identical number of PCR cycles. Regarding the original processing steps: MIGEC and MiXCR extracted about 53,000 +/- 10,000 unique UMI-labeled TRB cDNA molecules per library, requiring at least two reads per UMI. On average, about 40,000 +/- 10,000 functional in-frame TRB CDR3 nucleotide clonotypes lacking stop codons were found per library. After each sample was downsampled to 5000 UMI-labeled TRB molecules, VDJtools was used to calculate diversity metrics such as normalized Shannon-Wiener and Chao1. For the central five CDR3 residues, VDJtools calculated physicochemical properties weighted by clonotype size, namely interaction energy, strength, volume and Kidera factor 4. Based on TCRdb reprocessing of the reads, there is one entry per CDR3 protein sequence, and DNA is missing. The V and J calls were determined by TCRdb, not by the authors. The record for this sample contains about 43,000 distinct CDR3 sequences. Approximately 11% of the sample comes from the top ten.

Each CD8+ T cell subset was flow-sorted in triplicate, with some 300,000 cells per subset placed directly into RLT lysis buffer. Using standard density gradient centrifugation, peripheral blood mononuclear cells were isolated from buffy coats. Total RNA was extracted from sorted cells with an RNeasy Mini Kit. Sequenced: memory CD8+ T cells from blood. The sample's cell subset or site label, in plain terms: conventional CD8+ memory T cells (TMEM), sorted as controls. The sequence came from a human donor in good health. Some clones in this sample may be carry-over from other donors' samples.

The CDR3 sequence is CASSPSEWGREYEQYF. The sequence is built from TRBV7-6 and TRBJ2-7; TCRdb designates TRBD1, a call that cannot be tested without DNA. The CDR3 runs 16 residues from the cysteine to the phenylalanine. No DNA is recorded. CDR1 and CDR2 are read off the germline V gene as SGHVS and FNYEAQ.